This entry concerns a single T cell receptor (beta chain). What it recognizes is unknown. This specimen includes other DNA sequences encoding the same CDR3. The data were obtained in a study of shared clonotypes between healthy human individuals. The length of the CDR3 is 11 residues. Germline V CDR1 and CDR2: MDHEN, SYDVKM. Trimming removed 5 bases from V and 5 bases from J, with 3 bases in between. Naive CD8 cells were CD45RO-negative, positively selected for CCR7, excluding terminally differentiated effector memory CD45RA+ cells. Study conclusions and caveats: The study found about 5% of naive CD4 clonotypes shared across a few donors.

Sequencing was performed with immunoSEQ multiplex PCR; in TCRdb, only in-frame clones are kept and a portion is missing. Among 1.5 million to 2.5 million clones listed, about 95% were seen once. V usage is TRBV28 and J usage is TRBJ2-2; no clear D gene. The TCR sequence derives from a young man in good health. Material: naive CD8+ T cells sorted from blood. The CDR3 is CASSHTGELFF. In DNA, the CDR3 is TGTGCCAGCAGTCATACCGGGGAGCTGTTTTTT.